This T cell receptor beta chain was sequenced during a study of T cells after yellow fever vaccination. Overall study context: Preparation of the low-cell-number fractions used SMART-Seq v4 Ultra Low Input. Whole-study findings and limits: Re-detected after boosting: most primary clones, 95% to 98% of CD4 and under 90% of CD8. In FACS-sorted repertoires, abundant clonotypes from the bulk population could appear as contaminants.

Trimming pared 5 bases from V and 2 bases from J, leaving 10 bases between. The germline V gene has CDR1 MNHEY and CDR2 SMNVEV (reference sequence). The CDR3 consists of 13 residues. As regards this clonotype: Antigen unknown.

A 5'RACE template-switching step, the method used to make TCR cDNA, added a universal primer site and UMIs. Using its own MiXCR run on the 5' RACE reads, TCRdb lists one record per CDR3 protein. Found here are a few hundred thousand distinct CDR3 sequences, less than 20% of them singletons; the top ten hold roughly an eighth. The receptor comes from a man aged 30 to 45 who received the YFV17D yellow fever vaccine. V gene TRBV27 combines with J gene TRBJ2-7; TRBD1 might be the D (5 bases). The material was PBMCs, obtained 15 days after the yellow fever booster vaccination. The DNA for the CDR3 is TGTGCCAGCAGTCCGACAGACCCCTACGAGCAGTACTTC. The encoded protein is CASSPTDPYEQYF.